This T cell receptor beta chain was recovered during a study of cytomegalovirus exposure and HLA in healthy donors. About the research overall: Within an early data release were 80 million to 90 million unique TCRs drawn from HLA-typed donors. Whole-study results and caveats: According to an earlier analysis, most TCR beta V segments yielded productive rearrangements about 90% or about 30% of the time. CMV serostatus alone was available as immune exposure information. Among TCR sequences, most were rare, though some public TCRs appeared in many donors.

Worth noting for this clone: Its specificity is unknown.

PCR primers comprised 60 Vbeta and 13 Jbeta primers. Clones were read by immunoSEQ multiplex PCR, and TCRdb kept only the in-frame ones, dropping some. The profile shows 150,000 to 200,000 clones, around 79% of them singletons. Source material: PBMCs. The sequence derives from a woman aged 45-65 years in good health and CMV-seronegative.

The CDR3, as DNA: TGTGCCAGCAGCTTAGCAGAACAGGGGTTAGGTTCACCCCTCCACTTT. It encodes CASSLAEQGLGSPLHF. The J gene is TRBJ1-6, the V gene TRBV7-8; TRBD1 aligns across 7 bases. There are 16 residues in the CDR3. V gave up 0 bases and J gave up 9 bases; unmatched junction bases: 8. Germline CDR1 and CDR2: SGHVS and FQNEAQ.